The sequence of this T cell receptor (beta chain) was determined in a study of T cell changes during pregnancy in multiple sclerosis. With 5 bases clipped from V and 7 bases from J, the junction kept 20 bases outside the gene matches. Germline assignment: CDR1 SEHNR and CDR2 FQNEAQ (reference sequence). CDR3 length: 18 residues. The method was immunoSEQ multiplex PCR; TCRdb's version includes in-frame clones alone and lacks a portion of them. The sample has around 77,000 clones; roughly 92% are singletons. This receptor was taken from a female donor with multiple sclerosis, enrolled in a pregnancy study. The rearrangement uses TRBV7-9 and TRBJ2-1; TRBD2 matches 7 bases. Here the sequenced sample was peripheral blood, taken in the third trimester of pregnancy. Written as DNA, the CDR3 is TGTGCCAGCAGCACAGGAGCTAGCGGCCCCTTGGTGATGAATGAGCAGTTCTTC. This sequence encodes CASSTGASGPLVMNEQFF.